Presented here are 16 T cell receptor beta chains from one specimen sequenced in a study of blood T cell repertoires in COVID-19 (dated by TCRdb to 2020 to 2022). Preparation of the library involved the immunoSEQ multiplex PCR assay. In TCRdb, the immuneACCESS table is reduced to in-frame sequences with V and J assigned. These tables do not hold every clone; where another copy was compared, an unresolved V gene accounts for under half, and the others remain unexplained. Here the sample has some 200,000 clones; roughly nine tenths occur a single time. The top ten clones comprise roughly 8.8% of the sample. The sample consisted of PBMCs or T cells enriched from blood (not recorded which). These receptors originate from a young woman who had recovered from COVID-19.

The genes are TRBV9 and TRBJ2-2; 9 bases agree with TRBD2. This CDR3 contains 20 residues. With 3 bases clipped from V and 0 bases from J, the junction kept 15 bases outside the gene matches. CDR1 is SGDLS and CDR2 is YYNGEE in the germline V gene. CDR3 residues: CASSALSGRGGLANTGELFF. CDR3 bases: TGTGCCAGCAGCGCCCTTTCGGGGCGGGGGGGCCTCGCGAACACCGGGGAGCTGTTTTTT.

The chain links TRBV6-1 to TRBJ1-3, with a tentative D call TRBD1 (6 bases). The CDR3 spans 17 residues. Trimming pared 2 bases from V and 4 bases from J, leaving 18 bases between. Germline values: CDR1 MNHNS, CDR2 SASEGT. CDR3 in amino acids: CASSENLGGSFGNTIYF. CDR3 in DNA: TGTGCCAGCAGTGAAAATCTAGGGGGTTCCTTCGGAAACACCATATATTTT.

CDR3 region: CASNTKDREGPSSYEQYF. CDR3 bases: TGTGCCAGCAACACCAAGGACAGGGAAGGGCCGAGCTCCTACGAGCAGTACTTC. The chain links TRBV27 to TRBJ2-7; 8 nucleotides agree with TRBD1. Germline values: CDR1 MNHEY, CDR2 SMNVEV (reference sequence). With V trimmed by 7 bases and J by 0 bases, 17 bases remained unmatched. This CDR3 contains 18 residues.

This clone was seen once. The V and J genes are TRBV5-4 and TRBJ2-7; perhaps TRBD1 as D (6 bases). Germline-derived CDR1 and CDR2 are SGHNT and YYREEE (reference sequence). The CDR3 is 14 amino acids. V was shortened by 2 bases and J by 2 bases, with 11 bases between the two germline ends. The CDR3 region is CASSFQGFAYEQYF. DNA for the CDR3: TGTGCCAGCAGCTTTCAGGGGTTTGCCTACGAGCAGTACTTC. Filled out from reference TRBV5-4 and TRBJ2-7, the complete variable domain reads ETGVTQSPTHLIKTRGQQVTLRCSSQSGHNTVSWYQQALGQGPQFIFQYYREEENGRGNFPPRFSGLQFPNYSSELNVNALELDDSALYLCASSFQGFAYEQYFGPGTRLTVT.

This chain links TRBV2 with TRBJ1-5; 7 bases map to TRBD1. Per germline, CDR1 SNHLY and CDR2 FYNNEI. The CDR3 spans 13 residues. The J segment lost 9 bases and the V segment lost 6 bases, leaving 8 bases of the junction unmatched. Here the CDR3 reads CASSGAGGTPQHF. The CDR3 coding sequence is TGTGCCAGCAGCGGGGCAGGGGGGACGCCCCAGCATTTT.

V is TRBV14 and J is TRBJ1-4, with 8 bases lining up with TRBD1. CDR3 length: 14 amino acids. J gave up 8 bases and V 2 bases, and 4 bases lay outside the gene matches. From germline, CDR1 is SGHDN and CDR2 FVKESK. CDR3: CASSQLGQGEKLFF. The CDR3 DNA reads TGTGCCAGCAGCCAATTAGGACAGGGCGAAAAACTGTTTTTT.

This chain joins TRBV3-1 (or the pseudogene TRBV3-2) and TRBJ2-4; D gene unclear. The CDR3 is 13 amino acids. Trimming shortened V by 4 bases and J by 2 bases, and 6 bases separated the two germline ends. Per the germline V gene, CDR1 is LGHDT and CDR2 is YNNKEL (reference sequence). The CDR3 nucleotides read TGTGCCAGCAGCCCTGGCACCAAAAACATTCAGTACTTC. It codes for CASSPGTKNIQYF.

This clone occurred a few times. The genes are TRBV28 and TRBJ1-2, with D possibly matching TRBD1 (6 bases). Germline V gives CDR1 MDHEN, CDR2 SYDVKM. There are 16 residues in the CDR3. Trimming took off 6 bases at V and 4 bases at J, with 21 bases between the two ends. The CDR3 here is CASRSPQGSTGYGYTF. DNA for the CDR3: TGTGCCAGCAGGAGTCCACAGGGATCTACTGGCTATGGCTACACCTTC.

The CDR3 spells CASIARPGVNTGELFF. The CDR3 DNA is TGTGCCAGCATCGCCCGTCCGGGAGTTAACACCGGGGAGCTGTTTTTT. The chain recombines TRBV27 with TRBJ2-2; tentatively, D is TRBD2 (6 bases). The V gene lost 7 bases and the J gene lost 2 bases, with 17 bases spanning the gap. Germline V gene lookup returns CDR1 MNHEY and CDR2 SMNVEV (reference sequence). The length of the CDR3 is 16 residues.

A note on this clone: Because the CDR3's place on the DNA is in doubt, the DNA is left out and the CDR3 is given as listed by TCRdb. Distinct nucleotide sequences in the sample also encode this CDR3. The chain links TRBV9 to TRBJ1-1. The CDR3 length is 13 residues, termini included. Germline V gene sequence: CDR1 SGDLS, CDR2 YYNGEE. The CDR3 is CASSVGPGTEAFF.

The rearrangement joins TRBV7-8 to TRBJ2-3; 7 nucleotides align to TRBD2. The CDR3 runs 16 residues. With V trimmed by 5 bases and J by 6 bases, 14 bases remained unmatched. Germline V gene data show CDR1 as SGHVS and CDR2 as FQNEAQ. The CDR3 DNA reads TGTGCCAGCAGCCCCCAGCGGGGTGGGGCCGGGGATACGCAGTATTTT. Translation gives CASSPQRGGAGDTQYF.

The CDR3 loop is CASSQGGQEGQPQHF. The CDR3 DNA follows: TGTGCCAGCAGCCAGGGAGGACAGGAGGGTCAGCCCCAGCATTTT. This chain uses TRBV4-2 with TRBJ1-5, with 7 bases identical to TRBD1. The CDR3 runs to 15 residues. Germline-derived CDR1 and CDR2 are LGHNA and YNFKEQ. The ends lost 3 bases at V and 6 bases at J; junction bases unmatched: 8.

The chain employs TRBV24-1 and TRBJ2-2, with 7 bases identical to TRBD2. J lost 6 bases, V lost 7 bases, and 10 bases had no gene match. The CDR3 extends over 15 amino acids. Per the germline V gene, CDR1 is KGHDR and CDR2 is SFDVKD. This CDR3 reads CATSLSGVGPGELFF. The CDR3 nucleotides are TGTGCCACCAGCCTCAGCGGGGTCGGTCCCGGGGAGCTGTTTTTT.

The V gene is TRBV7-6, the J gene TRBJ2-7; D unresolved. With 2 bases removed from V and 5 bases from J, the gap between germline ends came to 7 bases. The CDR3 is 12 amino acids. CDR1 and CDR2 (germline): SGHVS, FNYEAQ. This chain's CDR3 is CASSLSEDEQYF. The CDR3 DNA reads TGTGCCAGCAGCTTAAGTGAGGACGAGCAGTACTTC. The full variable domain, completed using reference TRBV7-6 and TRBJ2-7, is GAGVSQSPRYKVTKRGQDVALRCDPISGHVSLYWYRQALGQGPEFLTYFNYEAQQDKSGLPNDRFSAERPEGSISTLTIQRTEQRDSAMYRCASSLSEDEQYFGPGTRLTVT.

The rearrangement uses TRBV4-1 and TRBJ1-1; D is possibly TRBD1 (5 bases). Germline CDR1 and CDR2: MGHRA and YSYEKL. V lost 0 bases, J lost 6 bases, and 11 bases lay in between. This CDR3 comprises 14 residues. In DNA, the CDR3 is TGCGCCAGCAGCCAAGATCAGGGTGGCCCTGAAGCTTTCTTT. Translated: CASSQDQGGPEAFF.

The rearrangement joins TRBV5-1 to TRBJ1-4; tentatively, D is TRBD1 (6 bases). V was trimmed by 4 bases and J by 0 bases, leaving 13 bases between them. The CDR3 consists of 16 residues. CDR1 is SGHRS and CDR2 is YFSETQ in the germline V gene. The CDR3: CASSTGQSATNEKLFF. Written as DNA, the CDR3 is TGCGCCAGCAGCACCGGACAGTCAGCAACTAATGAAAAACTGTTTTTT.